This T cell receptor beta chain came from a study of beta chain features in type 1 diabetes. The sample holds a few counts of this clone. Expressed TCRB transcripts got sequenced, as all isolated RNA was reverse transcribed. The protocol was immunoSEQ multiplex PCR, while the TCRdb copy is restricted to in-frame clones and leaves out a portion. Among about 150,000 clones listed, 9.2% were seen once. Germline CDR1 is SGDLS and CDR2 is YYNGEE. CDR3 size: 17 residues. V shed 4 bases, J shed 3 bases, and the junction held 11 bases outside the gene matches. The genes are TRBV9 and TRBJ1-2; 11 nucleotides align to TRBD1. Sequencing input: central memory CD4+ T cells from blood. This receptor was identified in a man aged 18 to 30 in good health. The CDR3 here is CASSTRDRGLLDYGYTF. The CDR3 DNA is TGTGCCAGCAGCACCCGGGACAGGGGGTTGCTGGACTATGGCTACACCTTC.